Sequencing of this T cell receptor beta chain was carried out in a study of T cell repertoires in cytomegalovirus infection. Study outcomes and limitations: In two of eight donors, the top clonotype was HLA-C-restricted CMV-specific.

This clonotype was recorded at least ten times. What it binds is unknown. TCRdb fed the reads into MiXCR, producing one record per CDR3 protein. The sample includes 150,000 to 200,000 distinct CDR3 sequences, roughly 28% seen only once; the top ten take roughly 29%. Germline lookup yields CDR1 SGHVS and CDR2 FQNEAQ. This CDR3 is 17 amino acids long. Losses at the gene ends were 1 base for V and 5 bases for J; bases not matched to a gene: 7. Sequencing was carried out using PBMCs. The clonotype was recovered from a human donor in good health (CMV status not recorded). Some clones in this sample may be carry-over from other donors' samples. The genes are TRBV7-8 and TRBJ1-3, with 11 bases matching TRBD1. The CDR3 protein is CASSLVGGQGARNTIYF. The DNA for the CDR3 is TGTGCCAGCAGCTTAGTAGGCGGACAGGGGGCGAGAAACACCATATATTTT.